The 28 T cell receptor beta chains reported below all come from one sample, sequenced in a study of T cells in Graves' hyperthyroidism and ophthalmopathy. The TCR beta CDR3 regions underwent amplification using RNA transcripts as the source. TCR CDR3 regions were first amplified by RT-PCR with HTBI primers. TCRdb processed the multiplex PCR reads anew with MiXCR; each CDR3 protein has one entry. The table records fewer than 650,000 distinct CDR3 sequences, roughly 15% of them present only once. Sequenced sample: blood. The origin of the receptors is a woman aged 40 to 50 with Graves' ophthalmopathy.

The chain uses TRBV28 and TRBJ2-1; no firm D call. This CDR3 comprises 13 residues. The V gene lost 7 bases and the J gene lost 9 bases, with 16 bases spanning the gap. From germline, CDR1 is MDHEN and CDR2 SYDVKM. CDR3 sequence reads: CASTVLSWGEQFF. The DNA of the CDR3 is TGTGCCAGCACCGTACTTAGTTGGGGTGAGCAGTTCTTC.

This clonotype was counted many times. The V call is TRBV6-2 or TRBV6-3, the J call TRBJ2-3; D might be TRBD2 (5 bases). Germline V gene sequence: CDR1 MNHEY, CDR2 SVGEGT. The CDR3 spans 13 residues. V was shortened by 2 bases and J by 6 bases, with 9 bases between the two germline ends. CDR3 DNA sequence: TGTGCCAGCAGTTACCTTGGACTCGATACGCAGTATTTT. It codes for CASSYLGLDTQYF.

The chain has TRBV24-1 and TRBJ1-2; D is uncertain. V lost 5 bases and J lost 5, with 11 bases in between. The germline CDR1 and CDR2 sequences are KGHDR and SFDVKD. The CDR3 length is 13 residues. CDR3 in DNA: TGTGCCACCAGTGGGAGGCCCTATTATGGCTACACCTTC. Translating gives CATSGRPYYGYTF.

Worth noting for this clonotype: A clone one base away is much larger, so this may be a read error. This chain connects TRBV2 to TRBJ2-7; 9 bases align to TRBD1. This CDR3 is built from 18 residues. Losses at the gene ends were 6 bases for V and 6 bases for J; bases not matched to a gene: 21. Germline CDR1 and CDR2: SNHLY and FYNNEI. The CDR3 spells CASSHSTGAGQGVGEQYF. CDR3 sequence (DNA): TGTGCCAGCAGCCACTCAACGGGGGCGGGACAGGGTGTCGGCGAGCAGTACTTC.

This clonotype came up a few times. The chain joins TRBV20-1 to TRBJ2-7; the D gene is possibly TRBD2 (6 bases). This CDR3 region has 16 residues. Germline CDR1 and CDR2: DFQATT and SNEGSKA (reference sequence). V was cut by 1 base and J by 0 bases, with 16 bases left in between. The CDR3 is CSARAGAESRSYEQYF. The CDR3 region has the DNA TGCAGTGCTAGAGCGGGAGCCGAGTCGCGCTCCTACGAGCAGTACTTC.

This clonotype was detected ten times or more. The gene calls are TRBV6-5 and TRBJ2-4; 8 bases map to TRBD1. The CDR3 runs 16 residues. V shed 2 bases and J 5 bases; nucleotides not matched to a gene: 8. CDR1 is MNHEY, CDR2 SVGAGI, per germline. CDR3 in amino acids: CASSYPPTGEENIQYF. Written as DNA, the CDR3 is TGTGCCAGCAGTTACCCCCCGACAGGGGAGGAAAACATTCAGTACTTC.

This clonotype has a count of ten or more. V usage is TRBV20-1 and J usage is TRBJ1-1, with a tentative D call TRBD1 (5 bases). Trimming pared 3 bases from V and 0 bases from J, leaving 14 bases between. The CDR3 covers 15 residues. Germline V gene data show CDR1 as DFQATT and CDR2 as SNEGSKA (reference sequence). The CDR3 spells CSASPGSGMNTEAFF. The CDR3 nucleotides read TGCAGTGCTAGTCCAGGGTCCGGAATGAACACTGAAGCTTTCTTT.

V gene TRBV4-3 combines with J gene TRBJ1-6; perhaps TRBD1 as D (6 bases). CDR3 size: 16 residues. V dropped 4 bases and J dropped 8 bases, with 18 bases sitting between them. Germline V gives CDR1 LGHNA, CDR2 YSLEER. The CDR3 DNA reads as TGCGCCAGCAGCCCGTACAGGGTCTCTTTGGATTCACCCCTCCACTTT. Its translation is CASSPYRVSLDSPLHF.

This clonotype was detected many times. A much larger clone lies one base from this, so it may be a read error. V usage is TRBV6-5 and J usage is TRBJ1-1; no definite D call. Per the germline V gene, CDR1 is MNHEY and CDR2 is SVGAGI. The CDR3 totals 15 residues. The CDR3 loop reads CASSYSGKGSISGSF. CDR3 coding DNA: TGTGCCAGCAGTTACTCGGGCAAGGGCTCGATTAGCGGTTCCTTT.

V gene TRBV19 combines with J gene TRBJ2-2; D remains unclear. Between the trimmed V and J ends, which lost 2 bases and 9 bases, there was a span of 7 bases. The length of the CDR3 is 12 residues. The V gene's germline CDR1 is LNHDA and CDR2 SQIVND (reference sequence). CDR3 region: CASSIRSRELFF. The CDR3 nucleotides are TGTGCCAGTAGTATACGATCAAGGGAGCTGTTTTTT.

In its sample, this clonotype was seen many times. V is TRBV9 and J is TRBJ1-2; D might be TRBD1 (5 bases). V lost 3 bases to trimming and J lost 7 bases, with 10 bases between them. Germline values: CDR1 SGDLS, CDR2 YYNGEE. The CDR3 runs to 12 residues. Here the CDR3 reads CASSGQGVGYTF. The CDR3 region has the DNA TGTGCCAGCAGCGGCCAGGGAGTTGGCTACACCTTC.

This clonotype was observed many times. The DNA for the CDR3 is TGTGCCTGGAGTCCGGGACCCGCCTACGAGCAGTACTTC. Its protein is CAWSPGPAYEQYF. This chain links TRBV30 with TRBJ2-7, with D possibly called TRBD1 or TRBD2 (5 bases each). V was clipped by 2 bases and J by 2 bases, with 10 bases between them. Germline V gene sequence: CDR1 GTSNPN, CDR2 SVGIG (reference sequence). The CDR3 runs 13 residues.

This clonotype was counted many times. J is TRBJ1-5 and V is TRBV2; possible D gene TRBD1, 6 bases. Trimming stripped 4 bases from V and 7 bases from J, with 11 bases between. The CDR3 has 13 residues. Germline V gene sequence: CDR1 SNHLY, CDR2 FYNNEI. The CDR3 loop is CASSGDTNQPQHF. In DNA, the CDR3 is TGTGCCAGCAGTGGGGACACCAACCAGCCCCAGCATTTT.

The V gene is TRBV12-5, the J gene TRBJ1-5; D unclear. V shed 1 base and J shed 3 bases, with 4 bases lying between them. Germline assignment: CDR1 LGHNT and CDR2 FRNRAP. The CDR3 runs 13 residues. The CDR3 reads CASGLALNQPQHF. CDR3 DNA: TGTGCTAGTGGTTTGGCCCTCAATCAGCCCCAGCATTTT. The variable domain in full, completed from reference TRBV12-5 and TRBJ1-5, reads DARVTQTPRHKVTEMGQEVTMRCQPILGHNTVFWYRQTMMQGLELLAYFRNRAPLDDSGMPKDRFSAEMPDATLATLKIQPSEPRDSAVYFCASGLALNQPQHFGDGTRLSIL.

This clonotype was observed at least ten times. The chain carries TRBV12-3 or TRBV12-4 and TRBJ1-5; no clear D gene. The V end was cut by 5 bases, the J end by 3 bases, with 11 bases between. The CDR3 totals 14 residues. CDR3 sequence: CASSPLGDNQPQHF. CDR3 DNA sequence: TGTGCCAGCAGTCCTCTGGGAGACAATCAGCCCCAGCATTTT.

This clonotype was found many times. V gene TRBV5-1 combines with J gene TRBJ2-7; 10 bases align to TRBD2. The CDR3 runs 18 residues. With 1 base clipped from V and 1 base from J, the junction kept 11 bases outside the gene matches. Germline V gives CDR1 SGHRS, CDR2 YFSETQ. For the CDR3, the DNA is TGCGCCAGCAGCTTGAAAGAAGAACTAGCGGGATGGTCCTACGAGCAGTACTTC. Translating gives CASSLKEELAGWSYEQYF.

This clonotype was found many times. This chain connects TRBV28 to TRBJ2-7; D not certain. The CDR3 length is 13 residues. Germline V gives CDR1 MDHEN, CDR2 SYDVKM. Between the trimmed V and J ends, which lost 6 bases and 6 bases, there was a span of 15 bases. The CDR3 DNA reads as TGTGCCAGCAGCCCCCCGGCGCCCCTCGAGCAGTACTTC. Its protein product is CASSPPAPLEQYF.

This clonotype is medium-sized. The chain carries TRBV27 and TRBJ2-7; D call uncertain. The V and J ends lost 6 bases and 5 bases respectively, with 14 bases between them. The germline gives CDR1 MNHEY, CDR2 SMNVEV (reference sequence). The CDR3 length is 13 residues. The CDR3 DNA reads TGTGCCAGCAGACCTAGTGGAGAGCACGAGCAGTACTTC. Protein product: CASRPSGEHEQYF.

The genes are TRBV11-2 and TRBJ2-7; 7 bases line up with TRBD1. The CDR3 covers 16 residues. CDR1 is SGHAT, CDR2 FQNNGV, per germline. With V trimmed by 5 bases and J by 2 bases, 12 bases remained unmatched. The CDR3 is CASSTRQGQQTYEQYF. The DNA for the CDR3 is TGTGCCAGCAGCACCCGGCAGGGACAGCAAACCTACGAGCAGTACTTC. Full variable domain (remainder filled in from reference TRBV11-2 and TRBJ2-7): EAGVAQSPRYKIIEKRQSVAFWCNPISGHATLYWYQQILGQGPKLLIQFQNNGVVDDSQLPKDRFSAERLKGVDSTLKIQPAKLEDSAVYLCASSTRQGQQTYEQYFGPGTRLTVT.

This clonotype came up a few times. This chain joins TRBV5-1 and TRBJ1-1; tentative D call: TRBD1 (6 bases). Looked up from germline, CDR1 is SGHRS and CDR2 is YFSETQ. The CDR3 loop spans 16 amino acids. V lost 4 bases, J lost 0 bases, and 16 bases lay in between. Here the CDR3 DNA reads TGCGCCAGCAGCCCCAGGACAGTAGAAATGAACACTGAAGCTTTCTTT. Translating gives CASSPRTVEMNTEAFF.

This clonotype was observed at least ten times. The chain carries TRBV4-3 and TRBJ2-2, with TRBD2 matching 10 bases. The CDR3 length is 18 residues. Losses at the gene ends were 0 bases for V and 1 base for J; bases not matched to a gene: 5. Per germline, CDR1 LGHNA and CDR2 YSLEER. The CDR3 here is CASSQDPRLAGNTGELFF. The CDR3 region has the DNA TGCGCCAGCAGCCAAGACCCACGACTAGCGGGGAACACCGGGGAGCTGTTTTTT.

This clonotype appeared many times. V gene TRBV5-4 combines with J gene TRBJ2-5; D may be TRBD1 or TRBD2 (6 bases each). V lost 2 bases and J lost 5, with 16 bases in between. The germline CDR1 and CDR2 sequences are SGHNT and YYREEE (reference sequence). The length of the CDR3 is 15 residues. CDR3 in amino acids: CASSFLQGGSETQYF. In DNA form, the CDR3 reads TGTGCCAGCAGCTTTCTACAGGGAGGATCGGAGACCCAGTACTTC.

This clonotype was picked up many times. The chain couples TRBV7-2 to TRBJ2-5; maybe TRBD2 (5 bases). The V gene's germline CDR1 is SGHTA and CDR2 FQGNSA. CDR3 length: 13 residues. V dropped 5 bases and J dropped 5 bases, with 12 bases sitting between them. CDR3 residues: CASSRGLEETQYF. The CDR3 nucleotides are TGTGCCAGCAGCCGAGGACTCGAGGAGACCCAGTACTTC.

The sample holds many counts of this clonotype. The chain uses TRBV20-1 and TRBJ1-1; tentatively, D is TRBD1 (5 bases). Trimming cost V 6 bases and J 4 bases, with 18 bases left between them. CDR1 and CDR2 (germline): DFQATT, SNEGSKA (reference sequence). This CDR3 has 14 residues. The DNA for the CDR3 is TGCAGTGCCTGGCCTCAGGGCCATGGCACTGAAGCTTTCTTT. Its translation is CSAWPQGHGTEAFF.

This chain connects TRBV28 to TRBJ2-1, with TRBD2 identical over 7 bases. Germline CDR1 is MDHEN and CDR2 is SYDVKM. The CDR3 totals 15 residues. J was trimmed by 5 bases and V by 7 bases; bases with no gene match: 11. CDR3 protein: CASTSPASGHNEQFF. The CDR3 nucleotides read TGTGCCAGCACCTCCCCGGCTAGCGGTCACAATGAGCAGTTCTTC.

The chain uses TRBV18 and TRBJ2-7, with 11 bases fitting TRBD2. The length of the CDR3 is 16 residues. CDR1 is KGHSH and CDR2 is LQKENI in the germline V gene. V was clipped by 2 bases and J by 2 bases; unmatched bases: 5. The DNA of the CDR3 is TGTGCCAGCTCACCAAGGTTGGGACTAGCGGCCTACGAGCAGTACTTC. Its protein is CASSPRLGLAAYEQYF. Full variable domain (rest looked up from reference TRBV18 and TRBJ2-7): NAGVMQNPRHLVRRRGQEARLRCSPMKGHSHVYWYRQLPEEGLKFMVYLQKENIIDESGMPKERFSAEFPKEGPSILRIQQVVRGDSAAYFCASSPRLGLAAYEQYFGPGTRLTVT.

This clonotype was recorded at least ten times. This sequence joins TRBV12-3 or TRBV12-4 and TRBJ1-1; no firm D call. The CDR3 sequence is 13 residues long. V lost 6 bases and J 4 bases, leaving 12 bases between the germline ends. The CDR3 is CASRKGPPTEAFF. In DNA form, the CDR3 reads TGTGCCAGCAGGAAAGGGCCTCCCACTGAAGCTTTCTTT.

This clonotype was counted many times. This sequence joins TRBV6-2 or TRBV6-3 and TRBJ2-5, with D possibly being TRBD2 (6 bases). Per germline, CDR1 MNHEY and CDR2 SVGEGT. The V and J ends lost 2 bases and 5 bases respectively, with 9 bases between them. The CDR3 consists of 13 residues. CDR3 sequence (DNA): TGTGCCAGCAGTTACCTGGGGAGGGAGACCCAGTACTTC. It translates to CASSYLGRETQYF.